This TCR beta chain is drawn from a study of cytomegalovirus exposure and HLA in healthy donors. Germline V gene data show CDR1 as MNHEY and CDR2 as SMNVEV (reference sequence). This CDR3 has 14 residues. Between the trimmed V and J ends, which lost 4 bases and 2 bases, there was a span of 11 bases. About this clone itself: Its specificity is unknown.

Broader study findings: A later analysis found TCR association rates differed by HLA locus, highest for DRB1 and lowest for HLA-C.

The PCR employed 60 Vbeta primers together with 13 Jbeta primers. The table came from immunoSEQ multiplex PCR; TCRdb's copy has only in-frame clones and leaves some out. Its clone listing holds approximately 140,000 clones. The sequence derives from a woman aged 40 to 49 in good health and CMV-seronegative. Sequencing was done on a sample of PBMCs. The rearrangement joins TRBV27 to TRBJ1-2; D might be TRBD1 (5 bases). The CDR3 nucleotides are TGTGCCAGCAGTTCTCGACAGCCCAACTATGGCTACACCTTC. Its protein is CASSSRQPNYGYTF.